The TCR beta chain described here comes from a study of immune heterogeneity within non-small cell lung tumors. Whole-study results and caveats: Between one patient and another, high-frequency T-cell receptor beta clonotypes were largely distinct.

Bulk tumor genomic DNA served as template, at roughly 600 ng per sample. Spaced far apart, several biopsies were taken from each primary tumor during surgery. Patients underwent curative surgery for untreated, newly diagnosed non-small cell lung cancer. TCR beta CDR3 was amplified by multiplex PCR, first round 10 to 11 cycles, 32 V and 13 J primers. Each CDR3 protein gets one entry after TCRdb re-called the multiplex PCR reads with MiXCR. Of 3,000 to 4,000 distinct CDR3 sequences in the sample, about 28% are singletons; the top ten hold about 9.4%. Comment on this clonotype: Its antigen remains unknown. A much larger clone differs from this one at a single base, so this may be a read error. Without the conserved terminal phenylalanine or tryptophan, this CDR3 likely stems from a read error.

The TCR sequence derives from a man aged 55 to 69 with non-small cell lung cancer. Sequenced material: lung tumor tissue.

The CDR3 loop reads CASTLSGRMYEQYL. The CDR3 bases are TGTGCCAGCACCCTAAGCGGGAGAATGTACGAGCAGTACTTA. This rearrangement joins TRBV28 to TRBJ2-7; 8 bases align to TRBD2. Trimming took 7 bases from V and 4 from J; bases not matched to a gene: 9. CDR3 length: 14 amino acids. The V gene's germline CDR1 is MDHEN and CDR2 SYDVKM.